This T cell receptor (beta chain) was retrieved from a study of blood T cell repertoires in COVID-19. The wider study: Samples came from the United States, Italy and Spain, spanning acute and convalescent COVID-19. Nucleic acid was either cDNA or gDNA, and it came from T cells, B-cell-depleted T cells, or PBMCs.

Under the authors' procedure: Reference gene primer amplification yielded estimated nucleated cell counts. The data were produced by immunoSEQ multiplex PCR, yet TCRdb's version contains in-frame clones alone and is incomplete. V and J calls and clone size are given by that table; D and trimming were obtained from the DNA. The sample lists fewer than 350,000 clones, approximately 86% occurring once. Sequencing was done on a sample of peripheral blood. The sequence came from a man aged 35 to 55 with active or convalescent COVID-19.

CDR3 coding DNA: TGTGCCAGCTCCCCCGACCCCAGAGGCTCACCCCTCCACTTT. It specifies CASSPDPRGSPLHF. The rearrangement links TRBV18 to TRBJ1-6; D unresolved. V was shortened by 6 bases and J by 10 bases, with 16 bases between the two germline ends. The germline gives CDR1 KGHSH, CDR2 LQKENI. This CDR3 has 14 residues. Full variable domain (rest looked up from reference TRBV18 and TRBJ1-6): NAGVMQNPRHLVRRRGQEARLRCSPMKGHSHVYWYRQLPEEGLKFMVYLQKENIIDESGMPKERFSAEFPKEGPSILRIQQVVRGDSAAYFCASSPDPRGSPLHFGNGTRLTVT.